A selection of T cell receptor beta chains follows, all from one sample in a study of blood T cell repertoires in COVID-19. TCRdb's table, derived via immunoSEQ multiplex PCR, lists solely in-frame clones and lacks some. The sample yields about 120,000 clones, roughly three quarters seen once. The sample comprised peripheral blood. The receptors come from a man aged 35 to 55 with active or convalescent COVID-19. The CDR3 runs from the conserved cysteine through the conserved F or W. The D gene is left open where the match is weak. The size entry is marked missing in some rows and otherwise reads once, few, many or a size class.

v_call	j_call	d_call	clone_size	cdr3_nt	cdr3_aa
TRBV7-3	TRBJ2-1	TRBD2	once	TGTGCCAGCAGCCCAGGACTAGCGGGGACCAATGAGCAGTTCTTC	CASSPGLAGTNEQFF
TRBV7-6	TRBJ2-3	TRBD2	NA	TGTGCCAGCAGCTTAGCGGCGGGGGGTGGAGATACGCAGTATTTT	CASSLAAGGGDTQYF
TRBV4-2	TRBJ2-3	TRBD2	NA	TGTGCCAGCAGCCACCTTATAGATAGCGGGACAGATACGCAGTATTTT	CASSHLIDSGTDTQYF
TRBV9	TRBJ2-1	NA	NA	TGTGCCAGCAGCGTAGCTACTGGCCGGGGGGGGACAGGGACCTACAATGAGCAGTTCTTC	CASSVATGRGGTGTYNEQFF
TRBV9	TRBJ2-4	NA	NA	TGTGCCAGCAGCCCCCTCCTAGCCAAAAACATTCAGTACTTC	CASSPLLAKNIQYF
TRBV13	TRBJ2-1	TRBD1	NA	TGTGCCAGCAGCATCCGGGACAGAGCCTACAATGAGCAGTTCTTC	CASSIRDRAYNEQFF
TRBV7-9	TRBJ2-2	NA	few	TGTGCCAGCAGCTTTTCGACTAGTCAGAACGGGGAGCTGTTTTTT	CASSFSTSQNGELFF
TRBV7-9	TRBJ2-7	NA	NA	TGTGCCAGCAGCCCCGGGACACCTTCCTACGAGCAGTACTTC	CASSPGTPSYEQYF
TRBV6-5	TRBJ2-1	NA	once	TGTGCCAGCAGTTACTCCGGGATCCTAAGCGATGAGCAGTTCTTC	CASSYSGILSDEQFF
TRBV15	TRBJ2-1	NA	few	TGTGCCACCAGCAGAGATCCCGTCGATGAGCAGTTCTTC	CATSRDPVDEQFF
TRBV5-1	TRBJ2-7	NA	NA	TGCGCCAGCAGCTTGGGGACTAACGTCTACGAGCAGTACTTC	CASSLGTNVYEQYF
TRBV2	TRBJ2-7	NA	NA	TGTGCCAGCAGTGAAGAACTAGAGGCCTACGAGCAGTACTTC	CASSEELEAYEQYF
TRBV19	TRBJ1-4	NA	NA	TGTGCCAGCCAAAACAGGTTATCGAATGAAAAACTGTTTTTT	CASQNRLSNEKLFF
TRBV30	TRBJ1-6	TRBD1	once	TGTGCCTGGACTGTAGGGACAGGGCGGGGATCACCCCTCCACTTT	CAWTVGTGRGSPLHF
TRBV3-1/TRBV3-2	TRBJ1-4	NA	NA	TGTGCCAGCAGCCACGACAGACAGGCGCGCGTAGAAAAACTGTTTTTT	CASSHDRQARVEKLFF
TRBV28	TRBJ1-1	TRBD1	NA	TGTGCCAGCAGTTCCCAGGGGGTAGGGGTAGCTTTCTTT	CASSSQGVGVAFF
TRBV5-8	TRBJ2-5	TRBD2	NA	TGTGCCAGCAGCTTAGGTTCGGGGGGCCAAGAGACCCAGTACTTC	CASSLGSGGQETQYF